Reported below is one T cell receptor beta chain. What this receptor recognizes is not known. Within one base of it there is no much larger clone, and no base qualities were kept. TCR beta CDR3 regions were amplified from RNA transcripts. The TCR CDR3 was subjected to a first round of RT-PCR using the HTBI primer set and the Qiagen OneStep RT-PCR kit. A second multiplex PCR round built the libraries, followed by size selection and purification. Sequencing of the libraries was done on an Illumina HiSeq2000 using paired-end 100 bp reads. In the original analysis: SOAPnuke was used to process the raw data, removing reads that contained adapters or uncalled bases, had a mean Phred below 15, or lacked an exact match to the constant primer or identifier. COPE v1.2.5 was used to merge the high-quality paired reads, and each unique nucleotide sequence was defined as a clonotype. MiTCR v1.1 was used to align clonotypes to the IMGT TRBV, TRBD and TRBJ reference segments. The analysis was restricted to V-J combinations with a frequency above 0.0001, which together covered about 99% of the repertoires. The TCS score was defined as the ratio of F50 (clonal expansion) to E x V (chaos), calculated using BLOSUM62-based TCRdist between CDR3 peptides within each V-J. Welch's t-statistics and random forest reduced approximately 520 V-J features to about 12, which were used in a naive Bayes classifier (R e1071). The public reads were reanalyzed by TCRdb: fastp trimming at Q25, MiXCR alignment, in-frame beta chains only. CDR3 protein duplicates are merged, each entry listing the most common genes and DNA. These V and J calls originate from TCRdb's pipeline instead of the authors' own analysis. This sample is represented by a few hundred thousand distinct CDR3 sequences; roughly 15% of them were singletons. 30% to 35% of the sample is taken by the ten largest.

Ophthalmopathy patients had moderately to severely active disease, Clinical Activity Score of at least 3, NOSPECS grade of at least 4, and duration under 3 months. Exclusion was applied to patients with uncontrolled infections, other autoimmune diseases, pregnancy or lactation. Diagnoses were based on clinical symptoms, serum thyroxine and TRAb, thyroid ultrasound and orbital computed tomography. PBMCs were isolated from 10 ml of fresh peripheral blood by Ficoll-Paque density gradient centrifugation. Total RNA was extracted with Trizol reagent, and quality was checked on an Agilent 2100 Bioanalyzer. The sample originates from a study of T cells in Graves' hyperthyroidism and ophthalmopathy (dated by TCRdb to 2018 to 2020). Concerning the study at large: Peripheral blood was sampled at the time of initial diagnosis, prior to any treatment. To identify distinguishing TCR V-J signatures, a discovery cohort of 100 or so patients was used, comprising approximately 40 with Graves' ophthalmopathy and approximately 58 with stable Graves' hyperthyroidism. An independent validation cohort of under 20 hyperthyroidism patients and more than 15 patients who later progressed to ophthalmopathy tested prospective prediction of ophthalmopathy. The 90 to 100 discovery patients were randomly split 7:3 into training and test sets. The study also compared thyroid tissue and blood T-cell repertoires from about six Graves' hyperthyroidism patients. Once sampling was done, hyperthyroidism patients were given methimazole at a starting dose of 30 mg daily, whereas ophthalmopathy patients were given high-dose intravenous methylprednisolone. The paper describes TCR Vbeta CDR3 sequencing of around 140 peripheral blood samples, made up of under 50 ophthalmopathy patients, 70 to 75 hyperthyroidism patients and approximately 17 progressor patients.

Overall study results and their limits: Sample size was not statistically predetermined, and blinding of investigators to group allocation was not performed. Most expanded thyroid clonotypes (frequency above 0.001) were also found in blood, which suggests that blood repertoires may mirror thyroid immune responses. During validation, the model predicted progression to ophthalmopathy a median of approximately 6 months ahead of onset, with around 65% sensitivity and about 75% specificity. A 13 V-J signature model separated ophthalmopathy from stable hyperthyroidism, with 87.88% sensitivity and roughly 81% specificity in cross-validation and 80%/75% in testing.

The material sequenced was blood. This TCR was recovered from a woman in her forties with Graves' ophthalmopathy.

The base sequence is TGTGCCAGCAGTGGGAGCAGGCAAGAGACCCAGTACTTC. Its translation is CASSGSRQETQYF. Recombination linked TRBV2 to TRBJ2-5, with the D gene uncertain. The CDR3 runs 13 amino acids, cysteine and phenylalanine included. Only the CDR3 DNA stays, 39 bases, in frame from base 1. The germline V gene provides CDR1 SNHLY and CDR2 FYNNEI. The V end loses 4 bases and the J end loses 2 bases, and a stretch of 8 bases separates them. The entire variable domain, with the stretches around the CDR3 drawn from the reference TRBV2 and TRBJ2-5 proteins, is EPEVTQTPSHQVTQMGQEVILRCVPISNHLYFYWYRQILGQKVEFLVSFYNNEISEKSEIFDDQFSVERPDGSNFTLKIRSTKLEDSAMYFCASSGSRQETQYFGPGTRLLVL.